This TCR beta chain derives from a study of PD-1 blockade in classical Hodgkin lymphoma. TCRdb's table, derived via immunoSEQ multiplex PCR, lists solely in-frame clones and lacks some. The table lists 75,000 to 100,000 clones, more than 80% of them singletons. The patients all showed relapse after autologous stem cell transplantation, while their brentuximab vedotin exposure varied. Sequenced here: peripheral blood mononuclear cells (PBMCs), sampled before the second cycle of nivolumab. This TCR was sampled from a human donor with classical Hodgkin lymphoma.

The CDR3 DNA reads TGCGCCAGCAGCTTGAAGGGACAGGGGGCCGATACGCAGTATTTT. Its translation: CASSLKGQGADTQYF. The chain joins TRBV5-1 to TRBJ2-3; 12 nucleotides align to TRBD1. V shed 1 base, J shed 6 bases, and the junction held 3 bases outside the gene matches. The CDR3 has 15 residues. Germline V CDR1 and CDR2: SGHRS, YFSETQ.